The subject of this entry is one TCR beta chain. Clones were sequenced by immunoSEQ multiplex PCR, and TCRdb holds only the in-frame ones, with some missing. The table records 330,000 or so clones, roughly 87% of them present only once. This sample is part of a study of blood T cell repertoires in COVID-19. CDR1 and CDR2 (germline): LNHDA, SQIVND (reference sequence). The CDR3 totals 16 residues. V was pared by 1 base and J by 3 bases, with 9 bases of the junction left unmatched. This chain uses TRBV19 with TRBJ2-7, with 7 bases fitting TRBD2. This TCR was recovered from a woman between 25 and 40 years old who had recovered from COVID-19. Source material: PBMCs or T cells enriched from blood (not recorded which). CDR3 sequence (DNA): TGTGCCAGTAGTATAGTGGGCGGGAGCAACTTCTACGAGCAGTACTTC. Amino acid sequence: CASSIVGGSNFYEQYF.